A single sample gave rise to the 14 T cell receptor beta chains below, sequenced in a study of cytomegalovirus exposure and HLA in healthy donors. Researchers ran the PCR with 60 Vbeta and 13 Jbeta primers. Some clones are missing from TCRdb's copy, which holds only in-frame ones; the method was immunoSEQ multiplex PCR. The data contain 130,000 or so clones, roughly 73% of them singletons. Sequencing input: PBMCs. The receptor source for this set is a male donor in good health and CMV-seronegative.

This chain links TRBV18 with TRBJ2-7; D is undetermined. Germline CDR1 is KGHSH and CDR2 is LQKENI. The V and J ends lost 2 bases and 1 base respectively, with 6 bases between them. This CDR3 has 13 residues. The CDR3 here is CASSPDTSYEQYF. DNA for the CDR3: TGTGCCAGCTCACCAGACACATCCTACGAGCAGTACTTC. Using reference TRBV18 and TRBJ2-7 for the parts outside the CDR3, the full variable domain is NAGVMQNPRHLVRRRGQEARLRCSPMKGHSHVYWYRQLPEEGLKFMVYLQKENIIDESGMPKERFSAEFPKEGPSILRIQQVVRGDSAAYFCASSPDTSYEQYFGPGTRLTVT.

The V gene is TRBV4-1, the J gene TRBJ2-1; possibly TRBD2 for D (7 bases). Deletions cut 0 bases from V and 10 bases from J, with 19 bases between. This CDR3 region has 16 residues. The V gene's germline CDR1 is MGHRA and CDR2 YSYEKL. The DNA of the CDR3 is TGCGCCAGCAGCCAAGAAGGGGGACTATCGGTCCGGGAGCAGTTCTTC. Translation: CASSQEGGLSVREQFF.

CDR3 sequence reads: CASSKLPRTGIYEQYF. Here the CDR3 DNA reads TGTGCCAGCAGCAAGTTACCCCGGACAGGGATCTACGAGCAGTACTTC. This chain joins TRBV21-1 and TRBJ2-7; the table's D call, TRBD1, has no DNA check behind it. TRBV21-1 is an annotated pseudogene. The CDR3 totals 16 residues.

The rearrangement joins TRBV5-4 to TRBJ2-2, with no clear D. Germline assignment: CDR1 SGHNT and CDR2 YYREEE (reference sequence). The CDR3 loop spans 13 amino acids. The germline V and J ends were trimmed by 2 bases and 7 bases, with 9 bases remaining between them. This CDR3 is CASSFRGNGELFF. In nucleotides, the CDR3 is TGTGCCAGCAGCTTTCGTGGCAACGGGGAGCTGTTTTTT. The complete variable domain, with remaining parts taken from reference TRBV5-4 and TRBJ2-2, reads ETGVTQSPTHLIKTRGQQVTLRCSSQSGHNTVSWYQQALGQGPQFIFQYYREEENGRGNFPPRFSGLQFPNYSSELNVNALELDDSALYLCASSFRGNGELFFGEGSRLTVL.

The chain couples TRBV19 to TRBJ2-7, with a tentative D call TRBD1 (6 bases). The V gene lost 5 bases and the J gene lost 1 base, with 15 bases spanning the gap. The germline V gene encodes CDR1 LNHDA and CDR2 SQIVND (reference sequence). CDR3 size: 15 residues. CDR3 in amino acids: CASSPSGTRSYEQYF. For the CDR3, the DNA is TGTGCCAGTAGTCCGTCCGGGACACGATCCTACGAGCAGTACTTC.

The genes are TRBV30 and TRBJ1-1; 8 bases line up with TRBD1. V shed 4 bases, J shed 11 bases, and the junction held 9 bases outside the gene matches. Per the germline V gene, CDR1 is GTSNPN and CDR2 is SVGIG (reference sequence). This CDR3 region has 12 residues. CDR3 coding DNA: TGTGCCTGGACAGGGGGCGCCCGGAAGGCTTTCTTT. This translates into CAWTGGARKAFF.

This clone turned up a few times. The CDR3 sequence is CASSQDLLSNQPQHF. DNA of the CDR3: TGCGCCAGCAGCCAAGACTTACTTAGCAATCAGCCCCAGCATTTT. V gene TRBV4-3 combines with J gene TRBJ1-5, with unresolved D. V was clipped by 0 bases and J by 0 bases, with 6 bases between them. The CDR3 loop spans 15 amino acids. CDR1 and CDR2 (germline): LGHNA, YSLEER.

CDR3 DNA sequence: TGTGCCAGCAGCCCCCGGGGAGAAAGCTCCTACGAGCAGTACTTC. The encoded protein is CASSPRGESSYEQYF. The chain carries TRBV14 and TRBJ2-7; the D gene is possibly TRBD2 (5 bases). Germline-derived CDR1 and CDR2 are SGHDN and FVKESK. Trimming took off 4 bases at V and 0 bases at J, with 13 bases between the two ends. CDR3 length equals 15 residues.

This clone has only a few counts. The genes are TRBV5-3 and TRBJ2-1; 7 bases align to TRBD1. TRBV5-3 has ORF status, its function being uncertain. This CDR3 spans 16 amino acids. Trimming at V came to 2 bases and at J to 4 bases, leaving 9 bases not matched to a gene. In nucleotides, the CDR3 is TGTGCCAGAAGCTTCCCCCCCCGGGACAGATACAATGAGCAGTTCTTC. Protein product: CARSFPPRDRYNEQFF.

Notes on this clone: The junction differs from germline at one of its ends, possibly a read error. V gene TRBV7-9 combines with J gene TRBJ2-7; TRBD1 matches at 7 bases. Germline V CDR1 and CDR2: SEHNR, FQNEAQ (reference sequence). This CDR3 has 12 residues. CDR3 sequence: CSSSPHRGEQYF. For the CDR3, the DNA is TGTTCCAGCAGTCCCCACAGGGGCGAGCAGTACTTC.

CDR3 DNA sequence: TGTGCCAGCAGCTTAGTCATGAGGTCTGAAGCTTTCTTT. This translates into CASSLVMRSEAFF. The chain links TRBV7-2 to TRBJ1-1, with unresolved D. V dropped 1 base and J dropped 6 bases, with 9 bases sitting between them. The CDR3 totals 13 residues. CDR1 is SGHTA and CDR2 is FQGNSA in the germline V gene.

This sequence joins TRBV7-2 and TRBJ1-4, with 9 bases lining up with TRBD1. The V segment lost 9 bases and the J segment 6 bases; nucleotides outside the gene matches: 5. CDR1 is SGHTA, CDR2 FQGNSA, per germline. The CDR3 sequence is 13 residues long. The CDR3 sequence: CASSQGAYEKLFF. CDR3 coding DNA: TGTGCCAGTTCACAGGGGGCGTATGAAAAACTGTTTTTT.

The gene calls are TRBV5-4 and TRBJ1-1; D may be TRBD1 (6 bases). This CDR3 contains 15 residues. Per germline, CDR1 SGHNT and CDR2 YYREEE (reference sequence). The germline V and J ends were trimmed by 4 bases and 5 bases, with 18 bases remaining between them. CDR3 loop: CASSAAEGGRTEAFF. Written as DNA, the CDR3 is TGTGCCAGCAGCGCCGCGGAGGGGGGGAGAACTGAAGCTTTCTTT.

The chain has TRBV30 and TRBJ2-1; the D gene is possibly TRBD1 (6 bases). Per the germline V gene, CDR1 is GTSNPN and CDR2 is SVGIG (reference sequence). This CDR3 is built from 16 residues. Between the trimmed V and J ends, which lost 1 base and 3 bases, there was a span of 16 bases. Here the CDR3 reads CAWSALGQIGYNEQFF. CDR3 nucleotide sequence: TGTGCCTGGAGTGCCCTGGGACAAATTGGCTACAATGAGCAGTTCTTC.